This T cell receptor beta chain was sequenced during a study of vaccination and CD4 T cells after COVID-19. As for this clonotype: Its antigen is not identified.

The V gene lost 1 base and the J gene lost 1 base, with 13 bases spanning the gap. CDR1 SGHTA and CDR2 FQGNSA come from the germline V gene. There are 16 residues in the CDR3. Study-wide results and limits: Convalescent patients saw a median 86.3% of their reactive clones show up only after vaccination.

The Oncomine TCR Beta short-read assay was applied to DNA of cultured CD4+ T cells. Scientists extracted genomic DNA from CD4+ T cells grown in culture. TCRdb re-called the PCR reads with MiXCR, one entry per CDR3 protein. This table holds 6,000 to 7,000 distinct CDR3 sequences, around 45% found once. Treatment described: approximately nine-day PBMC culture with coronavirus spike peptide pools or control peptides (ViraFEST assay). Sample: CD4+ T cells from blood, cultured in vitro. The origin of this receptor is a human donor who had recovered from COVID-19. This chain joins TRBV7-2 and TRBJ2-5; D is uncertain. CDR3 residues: CASSLGSRSGQETQYF. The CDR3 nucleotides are TGTGCCAGCAGCTTAGGATCGCGATCAGGCCAAGAGACCCAGTACTTC.